The source of this T cell receptor beta chain is a study of shared clonotypes between healthy human individuals. For the study at large: The people who gave samples were two women and a few men aged 18 to 49. Overall study findings and caveats: Incompleteness in sorted-subset sequencing, despite large depth, was shown by rarefaction.

This clone appeared a single time. Its antigen remains unknown. This CDR3 spans 15 amino acids. V lost 0 bases and J lost 4, with 15 bases in between. CDR1 is GTSNPN and CDR2 is SVGIG in the germline V gene (reference sequence). Deep-level assay runs were performed. The authors distributed each subset's genomic DNA evenly over several immunoSEQ plates. Sequencing was performed with immunoSEQ multiplex PCR; in TCRdb, only in-frame clones are kept and a portion is missing. The table records about 380,000 clones, just over 95% of them present only once. The chain has TRBV30 and TRBJ1-2; D call uncertain. The sample was memory CD8+ T cells sorted from blood. Subset here: CD45RO+ cells pooled with CCR7-negative TemRA cells. The sequence derives from a man aged 25-45 years in good health. The CDR3 nucleotides read TGTGCCTGGAGTGTATCAAGGGCTAGAAGCTATGGCTACACCTTC. It is translated as CAWSVSRARSYGYTF.